The sequence of this TCR beta chain was determined in a study of blood T cell repertoires in COVID-19 (dated by TCRdb to the early 2020s). Regarding the complete study: Samples from collaborators originated in the United States, Italy and Spain and spanned both the acute and convalescent phases of COVID-19. The prospective study material was composed of cDNA or gDNA derived from T cells, B-cell-depleted T cells, or PBMCs. Deeply sampled blood TCRbeta repertoires from subjects exposed to, actively infected with, or recovered from COVID-19 were included in the dataset. The repertoires were released in a freely available public database intended as a resource for research on the immune response to SARS-CoV-2. The samples were drawn from two sources: the first 160 participants of the ongoing ImmuneRACE study, and some 1,300 subjects contributed by 6 global collaborators. A de-identified subject ID, COVID-19 status, age in years and sex were almost always included in the sample metadata. Where HLA class I and class II types were available, the types were taken from metadata supplied by the sample provider, not from assay-based typing. Results and caveats for the whole study, not just this receptor: How much clinical and demographic metadata was included differed by source and by participant, and the metadata was provided uncurated.

The germline V gene sets CDR1 to SGDLS and CDR2 to YYNGEE. V lost 2 bases and J lost 12 bases, and the count of bases not matched to a germline gene is 17. The CDR3 has 16 amino acids, counting the end cysteine and phenylalanine. Of all the DNA, just the CDR3 is kept, 48 bases in frame from base 1. The immunoSEQ Assay, a bias-controlled multiplex PCR, was used to amplify TCRbeta CDR3 regions from genomic DNA. In the paper's pipeline: Nucleated cell counts per sample were estimated from amplification of reference gene primers within the assay. Sequence reads were collapsed and filtered to measure the absolute abundance of every unique TCRbeta CDR3 rearrangement. For each sample, productive Simpson clonality was calculated by taking the square root of Simpson's diversity index across productive rearrangements. This is the immuneACCESS table as TCRdb keeps it, with only in-frame sequences that have V and J called. A part of the clones is gone; compared with another copy, unresolved V genes explain less than half, and the rest is unexplained. The V and J calls and clone size are taken from that table; D and trimming were inferred from the DNA. This sample comprises around 240,000 clones, about 79% of them detected only once. The top ten constitute more than 1.2% of the sample.

Another Seattle source contributed samples from volunteer blood donors who had recovered from COVID-19. Whole blood was collected in K2EDTA tubes by collaborating institutions according to the institutions' own protocols. For TCRbeta analysis, collaborators shipped samples in one of three forms: frozen whole blood, isolated PBMCs, or DNA extracted from either of those sample types. In regard to this clone: Its antigen is currently not known. There are no base qualities to consult, and no much larger clone falls within one base.

The rearrangement joined TRBV9 to TRBJ2-1, with 7 bases matching TRBD1. The source is a woman in her forties who had recovered from COVID-19. The sequenced sample consisted of peripheral blood. CDR3 loop: CASSVRDSRGRGGQFF. The DNA sequence is TGTGCCAGCAGCGTCCGGGACAGCAGGGGCCGGGGTGGGCAGTTCTTC.